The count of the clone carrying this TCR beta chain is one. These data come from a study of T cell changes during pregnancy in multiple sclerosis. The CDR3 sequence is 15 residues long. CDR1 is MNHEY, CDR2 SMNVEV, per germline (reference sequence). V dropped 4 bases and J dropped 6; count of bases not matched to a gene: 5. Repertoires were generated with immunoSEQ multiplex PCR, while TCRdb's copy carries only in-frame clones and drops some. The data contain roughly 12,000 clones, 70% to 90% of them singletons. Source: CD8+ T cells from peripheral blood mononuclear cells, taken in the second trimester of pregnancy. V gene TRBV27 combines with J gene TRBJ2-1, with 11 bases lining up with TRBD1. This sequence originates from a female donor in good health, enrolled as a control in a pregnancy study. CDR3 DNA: TGTGCCAGCAGTTCAGGGACAGGGGGGTTCAATGAGCAGTTCTTC. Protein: CASSSGTGGFNEQFF.